This entry lists 29 T cell receptor beta chains sequenced from one sample in a study of blood T cell repertoires in COVID-19. The method was immunoSEQ multiplex PCR; TCRdb's version includes in-frame clones alone and lacks a portion of them. This sample has around 330,000 clones, with approximately 90% found just once. The specimen was PBMCs or T cells enriched from blood (not recorded which). These receptors all come from a woman aged 18-30 years who had recovered from COVID-19.

The gene calls are TRBV6-5 and TRBJ2-7; 9 bases map to TRBD1. This CDR3 is 13 amino acids long. Germline CDR1 is MNHEY and CDR2 is SVGAGI. The trim removed 6 bases at V and 4 bases at J, leaving 4 bases unmatched. The CDR3 spells CASRDRGPYEQYF. DNA of the CDR3: TGTGCCAGCAGGGACAGGGGACCTTACGAGCAGTACTTC.

The chain recombines TRBV5-8 with TRBJ2-7; 7 bases map to TRBD2. V was pared by 4 bases and J by 2 bases, with 9 bases of the junction left unmatched. The CDR3 consists of 15 residues. The germline CDR1 and CDR2 sequences are SGHTS and YDEGEE. CDR3 sequence (DNA): TGTGCCAGCAGCAGGGAGGGGCCGTTTACCTACGAGCAGTACTTC. Its translation: CASSREGPFTYEQYF.

J is TRBJ2-7 and V is TRBV24-1, with 9 bases lining up with TRBD1. V lost 3 bases to trimming and J lost 5 bases; unmatched junction nucleotides: 7. CDR3 length equals 15 residues. Germline CDR1 KGHDR, CDR2 SFDVKD. In DNA, the CDR3 is TGTGCCACCAGTGATCAGGACAGGGGCTCGGACGAGCAGTACTTC. It codes for CATSDQDRGSDEQYF.

The chain links TRBV19 to TRBJ1-1, with TRBD1 identical over 9 bases. The CDR3 length is 13 residues. V shed 5 bases, J shed 11 bases, and the junction held 9 bases outside the gene matches. Germline V gene lookup returns CDR1 LNHDA and CDR2 SQIVND (reference sequence). The CDR3 bases are TGTGCCAGTAGTCCACGGGACAGGGTTAGGGCTTTCTTT. Protein: CASSPRDRVRAFF.

This clone was counted a single time. The chain employs TRBV30 and TRBJ1-6; the match to TRBD1 covers 9 bases. CDR3 length: 15 residues. V was clipped by 2 bases and J by 6 bases; unmatched bases: 5. Germline values: CDR1 GTSNPN, CDR2 SVGIG (reference sequence). The CDR3 loop is CAWSRDRAVNSPLHF. Written as DNA, the CDR3 is TGTGCCTGGAGTCGGGACAGGGCGGTTAATTCACCCCTCCACTTT.

The chain uses TRBV9 and TRBJ1-1; D call uncertain. Per the germline V gene, CDR1 is SGDLS and CDR2 is YYNGEE. The CDR3 extends over 14 amino acids. Trimming took 2 bases from V and 0 from J, leaving 8 bases between them. The CDR3 DNA sequence: TGTGCCAGCAGCGTGGCATACATGAACACTGAAGCTTTCTTT. It encodes CASSVAYMNTEAFF.

The rearrangement uses TRBV5-6 and TRBJ2-1; the D gene is possibly TRBD2 (9 bases). This CDR3 is built from 18 residues. Germline values: CDR1 SGHDT, CDR2 YYEEEE. Trimming took off 4 bases at V and 3 bases at J, with 23 bases between the two ends. CDR3 protein: CASSRDRIAGEDYNEQFF. CDR3 DNA sequence: TGTGCCAGCAGCAGGGACAGGATAGCGGGAGAGGACTACAATGAGCAGTTCTTC.

The table lists this clone with a count of one. V and J are TRBV16 and TRBJ2-7, with TRBD1 matching 7 bases. Germline assignment: CDR1 KGHSY and CDR2 FQNENV. V gave up 4 bases and J gave up 4 bases; unmatched junction bases: 7. The CDR3 extends over 14 amino acids. CDR3: CASSPRQGSYEQYF. DNA for the CDR3: TGTGCCAGCAGCCCGCGACAGGGTTCTTACGAGCAGTACTTC.

The chain recombines TRBV3-1 (or the pseudogene TRBV3-2) with TRBJ2-4; tentatively, D is TRBD2 (5 bases). The germline CDR1 and CDR2 sequences are LGHDT and YNNKEL (reference sequence). V lost 10 bases, J lost 5 bases, and 15 bases lay in between. The CDR3 loop spans 13 amino acids. In nucleotides, the CDR3 is TGTGCCACCACACGTCGGGGTGAAAACATTCAGTACTTC. Residues: CATTRRGENIQYF.

The chain recombines TRBV19 with TRBJ2-2, with D maybe TRBD2 (7 bases). V was clipped by 10 bases and J by 0 bases, with 15 bases between them. CDR3 length: 15 amino acids. CDR1 is LNHDA, CDR2 SQIVND, per germline (reference sequence). CDR3 protein: CATHRGGANTGELFF. Written as DNA, the CDR3 is TGTGCCACTCACCGAGGGGGGGCGAACACCGGGGAGCTGTTTTTT.

The chain recombines TRBV6-5 with TRBJ1-1; D may be TRBD1 (5 bases). The CDR3 sequence is 15 residues long. Per the germline V gene, CDR1 is MNHEY and CDR2 is SVGAGI. V was clipped by 7 bases and J by 3 bases, with 18 bases between them. The CDR3 loop reads CASTPGGGRYTEAFF. CDR3 nucleotides: TGTGCCAGCACTCCCGGGGGGGGGAGGTACACTGAAGCTTTCTTT.

This clone was found once. V usage is TRBV18 and J usage is TRBJ2-1, with TRBD1 matching over 7 bases. The germline gives CDR1 KGHSH, CDR2 LQKENI. Trimming cost V 3 bases and J 13 bases; bases outside gene matches: 3. The CDR3 has 11 amino acids. CDR3 residues: CASSPDRFQFF. CDR3 DNA sequence: TGTGCCAGCTCACCGGACAGGTTTCAGTTCTTC.

This chain joins TRBV27 and TRBJ2-1; maybe TRBD1 (5 bases). CDR1 is MNHEY and CDR2 is SMNVEV in the germline V gene (reference sequence). This CDR3 contains 14 residues. The V and J ends lost 2 bases and 5 bases respectively, with 10 bases between them. CDR3 region: CASSLRQGNNEQFF. CDR3 DNA sequence: TGTGCCAGCAGTTTACGGCAGGGTAACAATGAGCAGTTCTTC.

This chain links TRBV6-2 or TRBV6-3 with TRBJ2-7; the match to TRBD2 covers 7 bases. Germline-derived CDR1 and CDR2 are MNHEY and SVGEGT. The CDR3 contains 15 residues. Trimming took 0 bases from V and 3 from J; bases not matched to a gene: 5. CDR3 sequence reads: CASSYSAGTNYEQYF. CDR3 nucleotides: TGTGCCAGCAGTTACTCTGCGGGGACTAACTACGAGCAGTACTTC.

The rearrangement uses TRBV6-5 and TRBJ2-3; unclear D gene. The germline gives CDR1 MNHEY, CDR2 SVGAGI. V was clipped by 7 bases and J by 6 bases, with 8 bases between them. The CDR3 loop spans 11 amino acids. The CDR3 here is CASTQFDTQYF. CDR3 DNA: TGTGCCAGCACCCAATTCGATACGCAGTATTTT.

The rearrangement uses TRBV4-3 and TRBJ1-4; D may be TRBD1 (5 bases). CDR1 and CDR2 from the germline V gene are LGHNA and YSLEER. Trimming took off 4 bases at V and 1 base at J, with 13 bases between the two ends. The CDR3 covers 16 residues. CDR3 sequence: CASSREGQGTNEKLFF. The DNA for the CDR3 is TGCGCCAGCAGCCGGGAGGGTCAGGGAACTAATGAAAAACTGTTTTTT.

This clone was detected only a few times. The chain uses TRBV4-1 and TRBJ1-2, with TRBD1 identical over 7 bases. Trimming at V came to 4 bases and at J to 4 bases, leaving 9 bases not matched to a gene. The CDR3 is made up of 15 amino acids. The germline CDR1 and CDR2 sequences are MGHRA and YSYEKL. The CDR3 DNA is TGCGCCAGCAGCCTTCAGGGGGGAGAGGTCTATGGCTACACCTTC. Amino acids: CASSLQGGEVYGYTF.

The chain is built from TRBV28 and TRBJ2-3, with TRBD1 matching 10 bases. Looked up from germline, CDR1 is MDHEN and CDR2 is SYDVKM. This CDR3 region has 17 residues. With 0 bases clipped from V and 3 bases from J, the junction kept 6 bases outside the gene matches. The DNA for the CDR3 is TGTGCCAGCAGTTTATGGGGTACGGGACAGGGGACAGATACGCAGTATTTT. It codes for CASSLWGTGQGTDTQYF.

J is TRBJ2-1 and V is TRBV18; 8 positions match TRBD2. Germline V gene lookup returns CDR1 KGHSH and CDR2 LQKENI. V lost 3 bases to trimming and J lost 4 bases; unmatched junction nucleotides: 2. The CDR3 covers 14 residues. CDR3 region: CASSPASGYNEQFF. The CDR3 bases are TGTGCCAGCTCACCGGCTAGCGGGTACAATGAGCAGTTCTTC.

This sequence joins TRBV5-1 and TRBJ1-2; no clear D gene. Germline-derived CDR1 and CDR2 are SGHRS and YFSETQ. The CDR3 covers 13 residues. V dropped 3 bases and J dropped 3 bases, with 9 bases sitting between them. The CDR3 DNA sequence: TGCGCCAGCAGCTCGGGCGGGGACTATGGCTACACCTTC. Its translation is CASSSGGDYGYTF.

The chain uses TRBV9 and TRBJ1-3, with D possibly TRBD1 on 5 matching bases. The CDR3 runs to 16 residues. Germline lookup yields CDR1 SGDLS and CDR2 YYNGEE. V gave up 0 bases and J gave up 2 bases, with 12 bases separating them. CDR3 in amino acids: CASSVEPGVTGNTIYF. The DNA for the CDR3 is TGTGCCAGCAGCGTAGAGCCGGGGGTTACTGGAAACACCATATATTTT.

V and J are TRBV6-2 or TRBV6-3 and TRBJ2-1, with TRBD2 matching over 8 bases. Germline V gene lookup returns CDR1 MNHEY and CDR2 SVGEGT. V shed 5 bases and J 7 bases; nucleotides not matched to a gene: 10. This CDR3 has 15 amino acids. The CDR3 region has the DNA TGTGCCAGCAGTCGGACTAGCAAGACTCGTAATGAGCAGTTCTTC. It encodes CASSRTSKTRNEQFF.

This chain links TRBV7-9 with TRBJ1-4, with TRBD1 matching 10 bases. CDR1 and CDR2 from the germline V gene are SEHNR and FQNEAQ (reference sequence). This CDR3 comprises 14 residues. Trimming at V came to 5 bases and at J to 8 bases, leaving 5 bases not matched to a gene. The CDR3 spells CASSQGQGEEKLFF. The CDR3 nucleotides read TGTGCCAGCAGCCAAGGACAGGGGGAAGAAAAACTGTTTTTT.

The chain has TRBV6-5 and TRBJ1-3, with a tentative D call TRBD1 (5 bases). V was shortened by 4 bases and J by 9 bases, with 22 bases between the two germline ends. Germline assignment: CDR1 MNHEY and CDR2 SVGAGI. The CDR3 contains 16 residues. CDR3 sequence reads: CASSSHRRGIEGTIYF. CDR3 nucleotides: TGTGCCAGCAGTTCCCATCGCCGGGGGATCGAAGGCACCATATATTTT.

This chain connects TRBV11-2 to TRBJ2-2, with TRBD2 identical over 9 bases. Per the germline V gene, CDR1 is SGHAT and CDR2 is FQNNGV. The J segment lost 1 base and the V segment lost 2 bases, leaving 2 bases of the junction unmatched. The CDR3 extends over 16 amino acids. The CDR3 loop reads CASSLLLAGNTGELFF. The CDR3 DNA reads as TGTGCCAGCAGCTTATTACTAGCGGGGAACACCGGGGAGCTGTTTTTT.

The chain links TRBV7-9 to TRBJ1-5; TRBD1 agrees at 7 bases. With 3 bases clipped from V and 4 bases from J, the junction kept 3 bases outside the gene matches. CDR1 SEHNR and CDR2 FQNEAQ come from the germline V gene (reference sequence). The CDR3 extends over 14 amino acids. Here the CDR3 reads CASSLGTANQPQHF. The CDR3 coding sequence is TGTGCCAGCAGCTTGGGGACAGCAAATCAGCCCCAGCATTTT.

This clone was counted a few times. CDR3 nucleotides: TGTGCCAGCAGCCAGGCTGGACTAGCGGGCGGGGAGCTGTTTTTT. This sequence encodes CASSQAGLAGGELFF. V and J are TRBV3-1 (or the pseudogene TRBV3-2) and TRBJ2-2, with TRBD2 matching over 11 bases. This CDR3 comprises 15 residues. V was pared by 3 bases and J by 7 bases, with 4 bases of the junction left unmatched. The germline CDR1 and CDR2 sequences are LGHDT and YNNKEL (reference sequence).

This chain joins TRBV30 and TRBJ2-5; 16 bases agree with TRBD2. The CDR3 consists of 20 residues. V dropped 0 bases and J dropped 5; count of bases not matched to a gene: 15. Germline-derived CDR1 and CDR2 are GTSNPN and SVGIG (reference sequence). The CDR3 region is CAWSVQPGLAGGFLQETQYF. CDR3 in DNA: TGTGCCTGGAGTGTCCAACCGGGACTAGCGGGGGGGTTCCTCCAGGAGACCCAGTACTTC. Looking up the rest from reference TRBV30 and TRBJ2-5 gives the full variable domain: SQTIHQWPATLVQPVGSPLSLECTVEGTSNPNLYWYRQAAGRGLQLLFYSVGIGQISSEVPQNLSASRPQDRQFILSSKKLLLSDSGFYLCAWSVQPGLAGGFLQETQYFGPGTRLLVL.

J is TRBJ1-6 and V is TRBV28; 7 bases align to TRBD1. The CDR3 is made up of 12 amino acids. Germline CDR1 is MDHEN and CDR2 is SYDVKM. Trimming removed 6 bases from V and 9 bases from J; junction bases left unmatched: 2. The CDR3 nucleotides read TGTGCCAGCAGCTACAGGGGTTCACCCCTCCACTTT. Its protein product is CASSYRGSPLHF.